The T cell receptor beta chain described here comes from a study of blood T cell repertoires in COVID-19. At the level of the study: Whether acute or convalescent, the COVID-19 samples came from the United States, Italy and Spain.

This CDR3 is 13 amino acids long. Trimming cost V 2 bases and J 8 bases, with 12 bases left between them. Allocation to cohorts depended on clinical history reported by the participants. The study counted Cohort 3 donors as recovered given two negative PCRs, clearance, or symptom resolution. Clones were read by immunoSEQ multiplex PCR, and TCRdb kept only the in-frame ones, dropping some. The sample yields about 190,000 clones, approximately 88% seen once. This sequence originates from a woman younger than 45 who had recovered from COVID-19. The chain has TRBV12-3 or TRBV12-4 and TRBJ1-2; D not certain. The sample comprised PBMCs or T cells enriched from blood (not recorded which). CDR3 residues: CASSLSDMWGYTF. The CDR3 DNA reads as TGTGCCAGCAGTTTATCCGACATGTGGGGCTACACCTTC.